This is a list of T cell receptor beta chains from one sample in a study of early T cells in non-severe SARS-CoV-2 infection. In TCRdb, the 5' RACE reads were re-called with MiXCR into one record per CDR3 protein. The sample includes some 89,000 distinct CDR3 sequences, 8% to 13% of them seen just once. The material sequenced was whole blood, taken at baseline. The origin of the receptors is an adult who was a healthcare worker with PCR-confirmed SARS-CoV-2 infection or an uninfected control (not recorded which). Each CDR3 is given with its conserved first and last residue. Fields, in order: V gene, CDR3 protein.

>TRBV7-2
CASSPLKIWDREAKSNQPQHF
>TRBV18
CASSPGIGTDTQYF
>TRBV19
CASSMAASGHYEQYF
>TRBV7-9
CASSLGTVYSPLHF
>TRBV4-3
CASSQDPIGTDTQYF
>TRBV20-1
CSATTGSSYNSPLHF
>TRBV7-2
CASSLGLAGAGVAKNIQYF
>TRBV4-1
CASSQEGLAGEHTQYF
>TRBV7-9
CAGSWASTDTQYF
>TRBV29-1
CSVVGATEAFF
>TRBV19
CASAGNAGSSYNEQFF
>TRBV3-1
CASSHGDRDNTEAFF
>TRBV2
CASSKDRATNEKLFF
>TRBV4-3
CASSLRASTVLGDEQFF
>TRBV7-7
CASSLPGQTQYF
>TRBV11-2
CASSLVLASNEQFF
>TRBV6-5
CASSGHRVEYQPQHF
>TRBV20-1
CSARVPPDTNEKLFF
>TRBV5-1
CASSLEGLAAVTDTQYF
>TRBV28
CASSSLYGYTF
>TRBV6-1
CASSEVLLAGPSTDTQYF
>TRBV10-3
CAIEGQGSGANVLTF
>TRBV20-1
CSARVSTGGIYEQYF
>TRBV6-5
CASSRAWGIPADTQYF
>TRBV29-1
CSVESRRRGGPDTQYF
>TRBV11-2
CASSPTAGAPGETQYF
>TRBV21-1
CASSWGTGDRKNTEAFF
>TRBV19
CASSIRWTGQPQHF
>TRBV28
CASRLGQGRQETQYF
>TRBV29-1
CSVVRGANAEAFF
>TRBV19
CASSPWTSRNEKLFF
>TRBV7-9
CASSLETRTGPTRF
>TRBV6-1
CASITRQGLITTNEKLFF
>TRBV2
CASSVGYEQFF
>TRBV6-5
CASSPSGPPPQETQYF
>TRBV9
CASSVDYRATVAFF
>TRBV5-1
CASSFGQGAVGELFF
>TRBV12-3/TRBV12-4
CASTPGFSTDTQYF
>TRBV5-5
CASSSAPRENTEAFF
>TRBV19
CASSIRRTEAFF
>TRBV9
CASSLKNTGELFF
>TRBV10-2
CASSTTNSGNTIYF
>TRBV29-1
CSVSSGQTNTGELFF
>TRBV24-1
CATSESPGQGRSYEQYF
>TRBV20-1
CSATPGSGANVLTF
>TRBV12-3/TRBV12-4
CASSFGTYEQYF
>TRBV6-5
CASSYSVEGFYGYTF
>TRBV2
CASVKWTSGRTDTQYF
>TRBV9
CASSGGTGTEAFF
>TRBV30
CAWAIVWNEQYF
>TRBV25-1
CASRTVYEQYF
>TRBV3-1
CASSQGTSSTGELFF
>TRBV7-2
CASSLVGGYSYNEQFF
>TRBV10-2
CASSEGGETQYF
>TRBV2
CASRRDQGISGNTIYF
>TRBV6-5
CASSSGLAADTQYF
>TRBV20-1
CSARVGTGAGRYGYTF
>TRBV7-2
CASSFGGLDGYTF
>TRBV14
CASSQTGTGNTIYF